This TCR beta chain was profiled in a study of cytomegalovirus exposure and HLA in healthy donors. Overall study context: In terms of ancestry, the Caucasian-associated cluster contained roughly 81% of the roughly 400 genotyped donors. Notes on the study in general: Later work found that TCR association rates differed between HLA loci; DRB1 had the most and HLA-C the fewest. Later on, an analysis found that several of the most significant clusters appeared to be linked to common viral pathogens, which included parvovirus B19.

The junction had 9 bases not matched to a gene; V was cut back by 4 bases and J by 7 bases. The CDR3 has 15 residues. From germline, CDR1 is MNHNS and CDR2 SASEGT. On this clone itself: Its antigen is as yet unknown.

The PCR was carried out with 60 Vbeta primers and 13 Jbeta primers. Libraries were prepared by immunoSEQ multiplex PCR; TCRdb keeps only in-frame clonotypes and omits some of them. In the table there are about 160,000 clones, 82% of which are singletons. V gene TRBV6-1 combines with J gene TRBJ2-1, with 8 bases matching TRBD2. The TCR originated in a girl between 5 and 17 years old in good health and CMV-seropositive. Input material: PBMCs. The CDR3 sequence: CASSVISGRENEQFF. Here the CDR3 DNA reads TGTGCCAGCAGTGTCATCAGCGGGAGAGAAAATGAGCAGTTCTTC.